This record covers a single TCR beta chain. Its antigen is unknown. One end of the junction fails to match germline, which may point to a read error. The CDR3 is made up of 15 amino acids. Germline lookup yields CDR1 DFQATT and CDR2 SNEGSKA (reference sequence). Multiple V-beta primers and a C-beta primer amplified TCRB from RNA. Input was roughly 0.54 ug total RNA, reverse-transcribed with a C-beta primer. TCRdb passed the multiplex PCR reads through MiXCR, listing each CDR3 protein once. There are about 32,000 distinct CDR3 sequences in the sample; 50% to 75% occur only once, and around a third lies in the top ten. The data belong to a study of tumor-infiltrating lymphocytes in glioblastoma multiforme. General study results and limits: No surface-marker sorting into functional T cell subtypes was done. RNA-based TCR sequencing may distort clone frequencies, since cells carry unequal TCR transcript numbers.

The sequenced sample was brain tumor tissue. The TCR comes from a male donor with glioblastoma. The V call is TRBV20-1, the J call TRBJ2-5; no clear D gene. For the CDR3, the DNA is TGCAATGCTAGAGATCATGAACAGCCCCAAGAGACCCAGTACTTC. Encoded protein: CNARDHEQPQETQYF.